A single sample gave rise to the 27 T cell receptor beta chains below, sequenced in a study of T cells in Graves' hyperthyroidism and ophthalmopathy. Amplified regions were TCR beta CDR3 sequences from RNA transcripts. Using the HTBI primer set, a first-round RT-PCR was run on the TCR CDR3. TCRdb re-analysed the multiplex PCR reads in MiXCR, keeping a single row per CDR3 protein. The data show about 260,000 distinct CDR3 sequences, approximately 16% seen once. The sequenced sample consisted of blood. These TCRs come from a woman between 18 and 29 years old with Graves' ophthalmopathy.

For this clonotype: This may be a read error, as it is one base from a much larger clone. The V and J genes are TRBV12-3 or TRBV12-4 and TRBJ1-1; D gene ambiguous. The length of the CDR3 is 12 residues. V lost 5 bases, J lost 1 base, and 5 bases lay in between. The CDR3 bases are TGTGCCAGCAGTCGGGCGAACACTGAAGCTTTCTTT. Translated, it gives CASSRANTEAFF.

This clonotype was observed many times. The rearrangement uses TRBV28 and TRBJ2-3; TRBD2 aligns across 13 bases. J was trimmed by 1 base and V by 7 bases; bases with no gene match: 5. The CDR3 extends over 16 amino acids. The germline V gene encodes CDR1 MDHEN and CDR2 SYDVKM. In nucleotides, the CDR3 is TGTGCCAGCACCGGGACTAGCGGGATTCGCACAGATACGCAGTATTTT. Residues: CASTGTSGIRTDTQYF.

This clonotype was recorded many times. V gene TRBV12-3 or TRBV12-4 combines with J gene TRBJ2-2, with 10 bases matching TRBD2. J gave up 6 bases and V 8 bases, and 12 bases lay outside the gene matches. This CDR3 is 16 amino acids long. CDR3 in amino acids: CASGTLAGVGPGELFF. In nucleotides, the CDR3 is TGTGCCAGCGGAACCCTAGCGGGAGTTGGTCCCGGGGAGCTGTTTTTT.

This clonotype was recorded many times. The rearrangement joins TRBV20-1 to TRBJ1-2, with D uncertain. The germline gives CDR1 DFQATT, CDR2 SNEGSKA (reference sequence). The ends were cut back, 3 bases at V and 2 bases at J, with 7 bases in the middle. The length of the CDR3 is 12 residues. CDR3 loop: CSASHGNYGYTF. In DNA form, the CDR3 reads TGCAGTGCTAGTCACGGCAACTATGGCTACACCTTC.

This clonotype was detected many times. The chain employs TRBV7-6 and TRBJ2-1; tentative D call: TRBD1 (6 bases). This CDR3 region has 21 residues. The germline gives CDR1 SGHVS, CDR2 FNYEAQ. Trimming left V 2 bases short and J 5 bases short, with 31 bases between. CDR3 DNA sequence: TGTGCCAGCAGCTTAATATGGGGGCCGCCGGGTTTGGCTGTTGTAGACAATGAGCAGTTCTTC. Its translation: CASSLIWGPPGLAVVDNEQFF.

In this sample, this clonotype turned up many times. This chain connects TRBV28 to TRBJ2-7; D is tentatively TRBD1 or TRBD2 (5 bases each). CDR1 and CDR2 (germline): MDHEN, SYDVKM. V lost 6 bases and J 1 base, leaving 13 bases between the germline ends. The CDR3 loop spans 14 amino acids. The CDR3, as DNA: TGTGCCAGCAGGCGGAGAGGGACGTCCTACGAGCAGTACTTC. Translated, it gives CASRRRGTSYEQYF.

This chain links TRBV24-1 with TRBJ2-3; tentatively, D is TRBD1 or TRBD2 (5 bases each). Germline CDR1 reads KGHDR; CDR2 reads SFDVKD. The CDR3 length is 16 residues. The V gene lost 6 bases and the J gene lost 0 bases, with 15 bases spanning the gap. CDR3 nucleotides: TGTGCCACCAGTCCGGGGTTGGGGGTTAGCACAGATACGCAGTATTTT. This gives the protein CATSPGLGVSTDTQYF.

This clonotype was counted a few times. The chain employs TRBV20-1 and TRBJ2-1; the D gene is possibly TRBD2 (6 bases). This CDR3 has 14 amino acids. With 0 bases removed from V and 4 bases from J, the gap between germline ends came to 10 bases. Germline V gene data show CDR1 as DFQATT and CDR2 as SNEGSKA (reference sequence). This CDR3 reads CSARDRDSYNEQFF. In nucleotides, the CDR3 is TGCAGTGCTAGAGACCGGGACTCTTACAATGAGCAGTTCTTC.

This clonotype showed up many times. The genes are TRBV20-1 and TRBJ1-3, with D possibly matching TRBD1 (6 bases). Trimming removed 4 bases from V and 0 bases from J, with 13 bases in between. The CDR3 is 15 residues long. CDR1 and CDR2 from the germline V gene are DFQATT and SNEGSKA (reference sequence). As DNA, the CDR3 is TGCAGTGCTAAGAACGGGGGCCCCTCTGGAAACACCATATATTTT. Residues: CSAKNGGPSGNTIYF.

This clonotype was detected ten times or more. CDR3 protein: CSAGGRGHEPQHF. The DNA of the CDR3 is TGCAGTGCCGGGGGACGGGGACACGAGCCCCAGCATTTT. The rearrangement uses TRBV20-1 and TRBJ1-5, with TRBD1 as a possible D gene (6 bases). Per germline, CDR1 DFQATT and CDR2 SNEGSKA (reference sequence). V was clipped by 6 bases and J by 8 bases, with 17 bases between them. CDR3 length: 13 amino acids.

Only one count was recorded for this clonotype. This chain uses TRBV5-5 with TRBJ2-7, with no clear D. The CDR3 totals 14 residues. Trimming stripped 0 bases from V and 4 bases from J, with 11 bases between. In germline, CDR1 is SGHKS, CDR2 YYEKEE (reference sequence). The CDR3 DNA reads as TGTGCCAGCAGCTTGGCGGACGGAACATACGAGCAGTACGTC. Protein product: CASSLADGTYEQYV.

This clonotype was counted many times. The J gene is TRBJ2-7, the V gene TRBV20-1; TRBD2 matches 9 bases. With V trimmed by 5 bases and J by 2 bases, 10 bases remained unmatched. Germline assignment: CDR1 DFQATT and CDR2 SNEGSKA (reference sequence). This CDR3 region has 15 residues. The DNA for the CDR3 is TGCAGTGCTCCCCTTTGGGCGGGGGGGCCCTACGAGCAGTACTTC. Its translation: CSAPLWAGGPYEQYF.

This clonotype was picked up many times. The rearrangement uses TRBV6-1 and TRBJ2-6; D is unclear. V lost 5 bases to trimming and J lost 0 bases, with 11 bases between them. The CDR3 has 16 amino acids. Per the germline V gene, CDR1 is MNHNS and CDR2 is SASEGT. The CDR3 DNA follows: TGTGCCAGCAGTTCCCATACAAGCTCTGGGGCCAACGTCCTGACTTTC. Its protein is CASSSHTSSGANVLTF.

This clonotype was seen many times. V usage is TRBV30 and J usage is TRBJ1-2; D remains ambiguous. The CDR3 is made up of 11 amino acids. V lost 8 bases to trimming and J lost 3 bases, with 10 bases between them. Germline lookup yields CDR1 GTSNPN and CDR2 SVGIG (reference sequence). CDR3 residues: CAGWVYYGYTF. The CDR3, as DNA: TGTGCCGGTTGGGTGTACTATGGCTACACCTTC.

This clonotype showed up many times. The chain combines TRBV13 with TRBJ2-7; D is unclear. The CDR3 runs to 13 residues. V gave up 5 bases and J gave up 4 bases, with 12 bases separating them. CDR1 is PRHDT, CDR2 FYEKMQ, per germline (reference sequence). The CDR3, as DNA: TGTGCCAGCAGCACCGGAACCCATTACGAGCAGTACTTC. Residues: CASSTGTHYEQYF.

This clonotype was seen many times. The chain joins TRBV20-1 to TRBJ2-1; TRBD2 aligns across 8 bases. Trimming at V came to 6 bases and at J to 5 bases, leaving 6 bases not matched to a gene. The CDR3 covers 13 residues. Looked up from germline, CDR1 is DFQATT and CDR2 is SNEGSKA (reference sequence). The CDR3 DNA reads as TGCAGTGCAGCCGGGACTAGGAACAATGAGCAGTTCTTC. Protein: CSAAGTRNNEQFF.

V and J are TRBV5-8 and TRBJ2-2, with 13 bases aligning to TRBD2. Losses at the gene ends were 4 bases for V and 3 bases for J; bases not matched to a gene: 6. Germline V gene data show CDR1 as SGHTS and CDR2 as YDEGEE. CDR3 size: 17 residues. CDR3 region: CASSEGLAGFDTGELFF. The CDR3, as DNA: TGTGCCAGCAGCGAGGGACTAGCGGGATTTGACACCGGGGAGCTGTTTTTT.

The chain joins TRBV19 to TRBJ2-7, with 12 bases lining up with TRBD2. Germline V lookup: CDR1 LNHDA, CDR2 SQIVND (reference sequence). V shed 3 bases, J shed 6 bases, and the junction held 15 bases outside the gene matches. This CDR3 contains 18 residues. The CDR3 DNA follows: TGTGCCAGTAGTATTAAACGGCTAGCGGGAGGGCCATGGAGCGAGCAGTACTTC. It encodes CASSIKRLAGGPWSEQYF.

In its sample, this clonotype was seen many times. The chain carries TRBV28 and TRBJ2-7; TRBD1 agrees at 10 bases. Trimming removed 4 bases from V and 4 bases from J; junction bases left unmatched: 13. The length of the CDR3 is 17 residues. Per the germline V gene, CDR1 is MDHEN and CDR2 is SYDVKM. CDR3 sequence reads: CASSSDLVGQGRYEQYF. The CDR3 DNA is TGTGCCAGCAGTTCCGATTTGGTGGGACAGGGGAGGTACGAGCAGTACTTC.

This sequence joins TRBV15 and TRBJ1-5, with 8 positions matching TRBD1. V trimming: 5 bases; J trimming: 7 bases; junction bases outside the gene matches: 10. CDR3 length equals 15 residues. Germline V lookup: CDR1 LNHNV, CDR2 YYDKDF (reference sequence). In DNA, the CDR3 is TGTGCCACCAGCGGGAAAGACAGGGGAAGACAGCCCCAGCATTTT. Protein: CATSGKDRGRQPQHF.

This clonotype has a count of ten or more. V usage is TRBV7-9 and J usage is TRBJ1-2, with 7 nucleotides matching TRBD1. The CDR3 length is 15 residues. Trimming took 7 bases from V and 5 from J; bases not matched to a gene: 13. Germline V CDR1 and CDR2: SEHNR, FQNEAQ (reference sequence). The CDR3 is CASTHSRGTVYGYTF. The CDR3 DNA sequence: TGTGCCAGCACCCACAGCAGGGGGACGGTATATGGCTACACCTTC.

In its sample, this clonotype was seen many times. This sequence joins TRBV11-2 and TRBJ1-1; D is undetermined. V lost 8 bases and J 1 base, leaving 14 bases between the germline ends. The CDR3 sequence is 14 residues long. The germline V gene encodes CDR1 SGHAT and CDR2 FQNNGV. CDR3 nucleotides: TGTGCCAGCTCAGAGAGGTATGGGAACACTGAAGCTTTCTTT. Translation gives CASSERYGNTEAFF.

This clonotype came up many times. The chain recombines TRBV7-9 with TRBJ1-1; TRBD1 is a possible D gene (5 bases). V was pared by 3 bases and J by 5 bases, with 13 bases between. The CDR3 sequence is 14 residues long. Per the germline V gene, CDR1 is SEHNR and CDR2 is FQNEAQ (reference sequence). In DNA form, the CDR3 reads TGTGCCAGCAGCTTTGAGGGGCTCGGGACTGAAGCTTTCTTT. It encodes CASSFEGLGTEAFF.

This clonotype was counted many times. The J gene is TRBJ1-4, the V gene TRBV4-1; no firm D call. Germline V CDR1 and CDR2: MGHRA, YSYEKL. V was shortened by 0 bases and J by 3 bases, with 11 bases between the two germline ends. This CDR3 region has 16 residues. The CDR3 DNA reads TGCGCCAGCAGCCAAGAAGTAGGGAGTTCTAATGAAAAACTGTTTTTT. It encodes CASSQEVGSSNEKLFF.

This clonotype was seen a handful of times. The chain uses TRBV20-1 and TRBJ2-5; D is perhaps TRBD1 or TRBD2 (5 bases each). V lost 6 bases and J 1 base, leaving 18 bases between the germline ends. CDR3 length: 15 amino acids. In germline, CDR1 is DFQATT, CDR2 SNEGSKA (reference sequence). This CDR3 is CSAPGGGALQETQYF. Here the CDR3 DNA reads TGCAGTGCGCCCGGAGGTGGGGCTCTCCAAGAGACCCAGTACTTC.

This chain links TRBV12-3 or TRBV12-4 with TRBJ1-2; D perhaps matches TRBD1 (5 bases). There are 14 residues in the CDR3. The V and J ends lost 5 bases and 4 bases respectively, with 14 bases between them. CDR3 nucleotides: TGTGCCAGCAGTCCGTCCGGGACCCTCTATGGCTACACCTTC. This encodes CASSPSGTLYGYTF.

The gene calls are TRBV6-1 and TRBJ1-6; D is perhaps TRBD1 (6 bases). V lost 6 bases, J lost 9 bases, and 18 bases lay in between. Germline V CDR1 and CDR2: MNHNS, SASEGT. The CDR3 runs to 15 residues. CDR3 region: CASSEDRNSVSPLHF. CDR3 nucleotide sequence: TGTGCCAGCAGCGAGGACAGAAATAGCGTTTCACCCCTCCACTTT.